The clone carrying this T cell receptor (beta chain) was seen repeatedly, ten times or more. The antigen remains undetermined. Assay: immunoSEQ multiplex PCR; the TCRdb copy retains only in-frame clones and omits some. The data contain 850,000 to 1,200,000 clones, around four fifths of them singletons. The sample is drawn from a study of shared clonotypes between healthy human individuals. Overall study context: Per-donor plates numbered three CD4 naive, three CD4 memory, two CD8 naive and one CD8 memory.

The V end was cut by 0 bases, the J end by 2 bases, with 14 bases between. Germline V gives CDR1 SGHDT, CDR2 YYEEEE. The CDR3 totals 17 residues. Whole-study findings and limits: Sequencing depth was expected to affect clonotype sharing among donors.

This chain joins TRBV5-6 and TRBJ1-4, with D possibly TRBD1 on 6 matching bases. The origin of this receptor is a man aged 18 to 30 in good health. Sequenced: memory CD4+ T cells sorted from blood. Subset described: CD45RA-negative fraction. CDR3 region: CASSLVGLGGTNEKLFF. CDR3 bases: TGTGCCAGCAGCTTGGTCGGTCTGGGGGGCACTAATGAAAAACTGTTTTTT. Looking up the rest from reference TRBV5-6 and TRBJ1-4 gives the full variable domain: DAGVTQSPTHLIKTRGQQVTLRCSPKSGHDTVSWYQQALGQGPQFIFQYYEEEERQRGNFPDRFSGHQFPNYSSELNVNALLLGDSALYLCASSLVGLGGTNEKLFFGSGTQLSVL.